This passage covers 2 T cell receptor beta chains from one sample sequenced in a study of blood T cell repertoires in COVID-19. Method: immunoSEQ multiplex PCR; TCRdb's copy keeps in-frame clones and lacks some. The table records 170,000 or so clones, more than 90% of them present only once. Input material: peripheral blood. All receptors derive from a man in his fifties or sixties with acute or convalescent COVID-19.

The CDR3 sequence: CASSLEAESGWQLFF. DNA of the CDR3: TGTGCCAGCAGCTTAGAGGCGGAGTCAGGGTGGCAACTGTTTTTT. This chain uses TRBV7-9 with TRBJ1-4, with D tentatively TRBD1 (5 bases). Trimming shortened V by 1 base and J by 12 bases, and 18 bases separated the two germline ends. CDR1 is SEHNR, CDR2 FQNEAQ, per germline (reference sequence). The CDR3 covers 15 residues.

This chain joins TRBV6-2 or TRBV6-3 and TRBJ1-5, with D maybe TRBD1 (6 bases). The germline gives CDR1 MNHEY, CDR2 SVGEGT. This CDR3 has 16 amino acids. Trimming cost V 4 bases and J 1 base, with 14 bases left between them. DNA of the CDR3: TGTGCCAGCAGTTCATTCAGGGGTGCGAGCAATCAGCCCCAGCATTTT. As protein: CASSSFRGASNQPQHF.